Included here is one T cell receptor (beta chain) sequence, with context. Its antigen is still unknown. Libraries were prepared by immunoSEQ multiplex PCR; TCRdb keeps only in-frame clonotypes and omits some of them. Here the sample spans under 95,000 clones, about 86% being singletons. These data come from a study of T cell responses to AZD1222 COVID-19 vaccine. Findings and limits, study-wide: Spike-specific TCR repertoires showed rising breadth and depth after two AZD1222 doses. All repertoire sampling was performed exclusively after the peak T cell response. Seropositive AZD1222 recipients at baseline numbered only five or six. Among spike-specific TCRs, nearly half reportedly target unmutated variant regions.

The sample consisted of peripheral blood, taken on day 0 of AZD1222 vaccination. The TCR sequence derives from an adult in good health.

The CDR3 here is CASSRGRTGNSPLHF. In nucleotides, the CDR3 is TGTGCCAGCAGCCGGGGCCGGACCGGTAATTCACCCCTCCACTTT. The chain recombines TRBV3-1 (or the pseudogene TRBV3-2) with TRBJ1-6; perhaps TRBD1 as D (5 bases). The length of the CDR3 is 15 residues. The germline V gene has CDR1 LGHDT and CDR2 YNNKEL (reference sequence). The V and J ends lost 4 bases and 6 bases respectively, with 13 bases between them.